A single sample is the source of the 26 T cell receptor beta chains below, sequenced in a study of T-cell reconstitution after alpha-beta-depleted transplantation in children. TCRbeta library construction was performed incorporating unique molecular identifiers. TCRdb re-called the PCR reads through MiXCR, storing one row per CDR3 protein. The sample yields around 96,000 distinct CDR3 sequences, 10% to 15% seen once. Source: PBMCs from the stem cell graft donor, taken from the stem cell graft. These receptors were taken from a human donor who donated a stem cell graft to a child with inherited bone marrow failure.

This clonotype was picked up many times. V usage is TRBV20-1 and J usage is TRBJ1-5; D unresolved. With 6 bases removed from V and 5 bases from J, the gap between germline ends came to 11 bases. The germline V gene has CDR1 DFQATT and CDR2 SNEGSKA (reference sequence). This CDR3 region has 12 residues. The chain's CDR3 is CSAVTGDQPQHF. The CDR3 DNA is TGCAGTGCCGTTACTGGGGATCAGCCCCAGCATTTT.

Many counts were recorded for this clonotype. The genes are TRBV4-1 and TRBJ2-7; the match to TRBD2 covers 8 bases. With V trimmed by 1 base and J by 4 bases, 6 bases remained unmatched. The CDR3 covers 15 residues. Germline V gene sequence: CDR1 MGHRA, CDR2 YSYEKL. CDR3 region: CASSQAGGSGYEQYF. The CDR3 DNA reads as TGCGCCAGCAGCCAAGCGGGGGGGTCCGGTTACGAGCAGTACTTC.

This clonotype was picked up a small number of times. The DNA is left out, because the CDR3 cannot be placed on it with certainty; the CDR3 is given as TCRdb lists it. The rearrangement uses TRBV12-3 or TRBV12-4 and TRBJ1-1; the D segment call TRBD1 is taken from the table without a DNA check. The CDR3 has 13 residues if both end residues are counted. CDR3 amino acids: CASSFGNGGEAFF.

This clonotype was seen more than once but under ten times. This chain connects TRBV7-2 to TRBJ1-1; D gene unclear. The V gene lost 5 bases and the J gene lost 4 bases, with 11 bases spanning the gap. The CDR3 runs 13 residues. CDR1 SGHTA and CDR2 FQGNSA come from the germline V gene. The CDR3 sequence is CASSPDMATEAFF. The CDR3 nucleotides are TGTGCCAGCAGCCCTGACATGGCCACTGAAGCTTTCTTT.

This clonotype was seen many times. This chain connects TRBV2 to TRBJ1-2; a weak D match, TRBD1 (6 bases). Trimming removed 7 bases at V and 4 bases at J, with 19 bases between. Per the germline V gene, CDR1 is SNHLY and CDR2 is FYNNEI. This CDR3 is built from 15 residues. Here the CDR3 reads CASINRDKGSYGYTF. The CDR3 DNA follows: TGTGCCAGCATAAACCGGGACAAGGGGTCCTATGGCTACACCTTC.

The rearrangement joins TRBV20-1 to TRBJ2-1, with 9 bases matching TRBD2. J was trimmed by 3 bases and V by 0 bases; bases with no gene match: 12. The CDR3 extends over 18 amino acids. Germline CDR1 and CDR2: DFQATT and SNEGSKA (reference sequence). The CDR3 region has the DNA TGCAGTGCTAGAGATGCTTGGAGACTAGCGGACGACTACAATGAGCAGTTCTTC. Its translation: CSARDAWRLADDYNEQFF.

This clonotype was recorded at least ten times. V gene TRBV5-1 combines with J gene TRBJ2-1; D not certain. Trimming cost V 0 bases and J 5 bases, with 6 bases left between them. The germline CDR1 and CDR2 sequences are SGHRS and YFSETQ. The CDR3 sequence is 13 residues long. This CDR3 reads CASSLVQNNEQFF. In DNA, the CDR3 is TGCGCCAGCAGCTTGGTTCAGAACAATGAGCAGTTCTTC.

This clonotype occurred many times. The genes are TRBV5-6 and TRBJ1-1, with D hard to call. Per germline, CDR1 SGHDT and CDR2 YYEEEE. The CDR3 totals 14 residues. V was cut by 1 base and J by 6 bases, with 13 bases left in between. Here the CDR3 DNA reads TGTGCCAGCAGCTTGTCACCCTCTGGGGCTGAAGCTTTCTTT. Protein product: CASSLSPSGAEAFF.

This clonotype has a count of ten or more. The chain combines TRBV2 with TRBJ1-2, with D possibly TRBD1 on 5 matching bases. This CDR3 has 12 amino acids. CDR1 SNHLY and CDR2 FYNNEI come from the germline V gene. V lost 6 bases to trimming and J lost 6 bases, with 11 bases between them. Here the CDR3 reads CASSYRQNGYTF. In nucleotides, the CDR3 is TGTGCCAGCAGCTACAGACAGAATGGCTACACCTTC.

The table lists this clonotype with a few counts. The chain carries TRBV10-3 and TRBJ2-7; 11 bases fit TRBD1. This CDR3 is 14 amino acids long. CDR1 ENHRY and CDR2 SYGVKD come from the germline V gene. The V gene end was trimmed by 7 bases and the J gene end by 2 bases; junction bases not matched to a gene: 4. The CDR3 is CAINPGQGAYEQYF. DNA for the CDR3: TGTGCCATCAACCCGGGACAGGGGGCCTACGAGCAGTACTTC.

This clonotype was seen ten or more times. The J gene is TRBJ2-1, the V gene TRBV7-2; D ambiguous. From germline, CDR1 is SGHTA and CDR2 FQGNSA. V gave up 1 base and J gave up 11 bases, with 12 bases separating them. CDR3 length: 13 residues. The CDR3 region has the DNA TGTGCCAGCAGCTTAGGCATGTGGGCCCAGCAGTTCTTC. Translation: CASSLGMWAQQFF.

This clonotype was observed many times. The chain carries TRBV6-4 and TRBJ2-2, with TRBD1 matching 12 bases. Losses at the gene ends were 0 bases for V and 5 bases for J; bases not matched to a gene: 1. Germline CDR1 and CDR2: MRHNA and SNTAGT. The CDR3 extends over 16 amino acids. In DNA form, the CDR3 reads TGTGCCAGCAGTGACTCGGGACAGGGGGCAACCGGGGAGCTGTTTTTT. It specifies CASSDSGQGATGELFF.

In its sample, this clonotype was seen many times. The V and J genes are TRBV5-1 and TRBJ2-1, with TRBD2 identical over 9 bases. Germline CDR1 SGHRS, CDR2 YFSETQ. The CDR3 has 15 amino acids. V gave up 4 bases and J gave up 2 bases; unmatched junction bases: 4. For the CDR3, the DNA is TGCGCCAGCAGCATGACTAGCGGTACCTACAATGAGCAGTTCTTC. Its translation: CASSMTSGTYNEQFF.

The CDR3 loop is CASSPGTLFYGYTF. In DNA form, the CDR3 reads TGTGCCAGCAGCCCTGGGACCCTCTTCTATGGCTACACCTTC. This chain uses TRBV3-1 with TRBJ1-2; perhaps TRBD1 as D (5 bases). The CDR3 loop spans 14 amino acids. The V gene lost 4 bases and the J gene lost 4 bases, with 13 bases spanning the gap. Looked up from germline, CDR1 is LGHDT and CDR2 is YNNKEL (reference sequence).

This clonotype has ten or more counts. The chain links TRBV4-2 to TRBJ2-1; 10 bases line up with TRBD2. V was pared by 2 bases and J by 4 bases, with 11 bases of the junction left unmatched. Germline CDR1 LGHNA, CDR2 YNFKEQ. The CDR3 consists of 18 residues. CDR3 in DNA: TGTGCCAGCAGCCAACTCCCCCAGCCTAGCGGGGGTTACAATGAGCAGTTCTTC. This gives the protein CASSQLPQPSGGYNEQFF.

J is TRBJ1-4 and V is TRBV9; TRBD1 might be the D (6 bases). The V gene lost 3 bases and the J gene lost 4 bases, with 13 bases spanning the gap. The CDR3 consists of 15 residues. In germline, CDR1 is SGDLS, CDR2 YYNGEE. CDR3: CASSATGTFNEKLFF. CDR3 in DNA: TGTGCCAGCAGCGCCACGGGGACATTTAATGAAAAACTGTTTTTT.

V and J are TRBV5-8 and TRBJ2-3, with TRBD2 matching over 7 bases. The CDR3 runs to 13 residues. Germline values: CDR1 SGHTS, CDR2 YDEGEE. Losses at the gene ends were 4 bases for V and 8 bases for J; bases not matched to a gene: 7. The CDR3 region has the DNA TGTGCCAGCAGCAGAGACACGGGGGGTACGCAGTATTTT. Translating gives CASSRDTGGTQYF.

Many counts were recorded for this clonotype. CDR3 sequence (DNA): TGTGCCAGCAGCTTTAATTCCAGGCCATACGAGCAGTACTTC. Its protein is CASSFNSRPYEQYF. The chain couples TRBV5-5 to TRBJ2-7; D unresolved. The germline gives CDR1 SGHKS, CDR2 YYEKEE (reference sequence). This CDR3 is 14 amino acids long. V lost 2 bases, J lost 4 bases, and 13 bases lay in between.

The table lists this clonotype with many counts. The chain joins TRBV5-1 to TRBJ2-5; D is unresolved. The V gene's germline CDR1 is SGHRS and CDR2 YFSETQ. The CDR3 spans 12 residues. Trimming pared 2 bases from V and 3 bases from J, leaving 5 bases between. The CDR3 reads CASSFAEETQYF. The CDR3 DNA is TGCGCCAGCAGCTTCGCAGAAGAGACCCAGTACTTC.

This clonotype was observed a few times. V and J are TRBV7-6 and TRBJ1-2, with a tentative D call TRBD1 (6 bases). CDR3 length: 15 amino acids. V lost 4 bases and J lost 5, with 17 bases in between. Germline CDR1 is SGHVS and CDR2 is FNYEAQ. CDR3 residues: CASSSQAGTLYGYTF. In nucleotides, the CDR3 is TGTGCCAGCAGCTCGCAAGCCGGGACACTTTATGGCTACACCTTC.

This clonotype was recorded many times. V usage is TRBV3-1 and J usage is TRBJ2-1, with D possibly being TRBD2 (6 bases). CDR3 length equals 15 residues. Germline CDR1 and CDR2: LGHDT and YNNKEL (reference sequence). V was clipped by 0 bases and J by 4 bases, with 10 bases between them. The CDR3 here is CASSQDRSGYNEQFF. CDR3 nucleotide sequence: TGTGCCAGCAGCCAAGATCGGAGCGGGTACAATGAGCAGTTCTTC.

This clonotype was seen at least ten times. The rearrangement links TRBV2 to TRBJ2-5, with D unclear. The germline V gene encodes CDR1 SNHLY and CDR2 FYNNEI. The CDR3 loop spans 16 amino acids. V was cut by 0 bases and J by 5 bases, with 16 bases left in between. CDR3 sequence reads: CASSEASIGGLETQYF. The CDR3 nucleotides are TGTGCCAGCAGTGAAGCGTCTATAGGCGGCCTGGAGACCCAGTACTTC.

This clonotype was detected ten times or more. The V gene is TRBV20-1, the J gene TRBJ2-7, with 9 bases lining up with TRBD2. Germline loops: CDR1 DFQATT, CDR2 SNEGSKA (reference sequence). The CDR3 loop spans 16 amino acids. V gave up 3 bases and J gave up 2 bases; unmatched junction bases: 11. This chain's CDR3 is CSARGLRAGGTYEQYF. The CDR3 coding sequence is TGCAGTGCTAGGGGGCTTAGAGCGGGGGGTACCTACGAGCAGTACTTC.

This clonotype showed up many times. The chain recombines TRBV5-1 with TRBJ2-1; D not resolved. V lost 0 bases and J lost 4, with 17 bases in between. The CDR3 length is 17 residues. The germline V gene encodes CDR1 SGHRS and CDR2 YFSETQ. CDR3 DNA: TGCGCCAGCAGCTTGGGGGTCGTCAGGCTTTCTTACAATGAGCAGTTCTTC. Its translation: CASSLGVVRLSYNEQFF.

This clonotype was found many times. The chain is built from TRBV4-3 and TRBJ1-5; 8 positions match TRBD1. Germline CDR1 LGHNA, CDR2 YSLEER. The CDR3 is made up of 16 amino acids. Trimming cost V 0 bases and J 10 bases; bases outside gene matches: 11. For the CDR3, the DNA is TGCGCCAGCAGCCAAGATTTGGGGGCAGGGGGCAAACCCCAGCATTTT. It translates to CASSQDLGAGGKPQHF.

This clonotype was counted many times. The chain combines TRBV5-5 with TRBJ2-2; maybe TRBD1 (7 bases). The CDR3 sequence is 16 residues long. Trimming left V 7 bases short and J 1 base short, with 17 bases between. Germline assignment: CDR1 SGHKS and CDR2 YYEKEE (reference sequence). Written as DNA, the CDR3 is TGTGCCAGCCGGATCCAGGGGGGAGGGAACACCGGGGAGCTGTTTTTT. It codes for CASRIQGGGNTGELFF.